These 27 T cell receptor beta chains were sequenced from one sample in a study of blood T cell repertoires in COVID-19. The repertoire was sequenced with immunoSEQ multiplex PCR; TCRdb's copy has only in-frame clones and lacks some. This table holds around 280,000 clones, 90% found once. Sequenced material: PBMCs or T cells enriched from blood (not recorded which). Receptor source: a woman in her late teens or twenties with acute COVID-19.

The chain combines TRBV10-3 with TRBJ2-1, with 8 bases aligning to TRBD1. The germline V gene encodes CDR1 ENHRY and CDR2 SYGVKD. The V segment lost 7 bases and the J segment 7 bases; nucleotides outside the gene matches: 12. This CDR3 region has 15 residues. Here the CDR3 reads CAIKRQGPTVNEQFF. The CDR3 DNA is TGTGCCATCAAGAGACAGGGGCCTACGGTGAATGAGCAGTTCTTC.

The rearrangement uses TRBV20-1 and TRBJ2-7; 11 bases agree with TRBD1. The CDR3 has 15 amino acids. The germline CDR1 and CDR2 sequences are DFQATT and SNEGSKA (reference sequence). V trimming: 3 bases; J trimming: 3 bases; junction bases outside the gene matches: 7. As DNA, the CDR3 is TGCAGTGCTAGTTATACCGGGACAGGGGGCTACGAGCAGTACTTC. This sequence encodes CSASYTGTGGYEQYF.

This clone was observed once. This chain connects TRBV7-2 to TRBJ2-2, with TRBD2 identical over 9 bases. This CDR3 region has 16 residues. Trimming took 4 bases from V and 5 from J; bases not matched to a gene: 8. The germline gives CDR1 SGHTA, CDR2 FQGNSA. The CDR3 spells CASSSIAGVRTGELFF. The CDR3 bases are TGTGCCAGCAGCTCAATAGCGGGAGTTCGGACCGGGGAGCTGTTTTTT. Combining the CDR3 with reference TRBV7-2 and TRBJ2-2 gives the whole variable domain GAGVSQSPSNKVTEKGKDVELRCDPISGHTALYWYRQSLGQGLEFLIYFQGNSAPDKSGLPSDRFSAERTGGSVSTLTIQRTQQEDSAVYLCASSSIAGVRTGELFFGEGSRLTVL.

The chain couples TRBV4-2 to TRBJ2-5; 7 bases map to TRBD2. The germline V gene encodes CDR1 LGHNA and CDR2 YNFKEQ. J gave up 2 bases and V 1 base, and 10 bases lay outside the gene matches. The CDR3 covers 17 residues. The CDR3 is CASSQVPGGLSQETQYF. The CDR3 DNA is TGTGCCAGCAGCCAAGTGCCGGGGGGACTGTCTCAAGAGACCCAGTACTTC.

The V call is TRBV6-5, the J call TRBJ2-3; tentative D call: TRBD1 (6 bases). The V end was cut by 5 bases, the J end by 2 bases, with 11 bases between. The length of the CDR3 is 14 residues. The germline gives CDR1 MNHEY, CDR2 SVGAGI. The chain's CDR3 is CASSKQGNTDTQYF. CDR3 DNA sequence: TGTGCCAGCAGTAAACAGGGTAACACAGATACGCAGTATTTT.

The chain couples TRBV7-9 to TRBJ1-2; tentative D call: TRBD1 (6 bases). The germline V and J ends were trimmed by 5 bases and 8 bases, with 15 bases remaining between them. The CDR3 is made up of 13 amino acids. CDR1 and CDR2 from the germline V gene are SEHNR and FQNEAQ (reference sequence). CDR3 DNA: TGTGCCAGCAGCCACTCGGGGGGCGACGGCTACACCTTC. Its translation is CASSHSGGDGYTF. The variable domain in full, with the rest retrieved from reference TRBV7-9 and TRBJ1-2, is DTGVSQNPRHKITKRGQNVTFRCDPISEHNRLYWYRQTLGQGPEFLTYFQNEAQLEKSRLLSDRFSAERPKGSFSTLEIQRTEQGDSAMYLCASSHSGGDGYTFGSGTRLTVV.

The genes are TRBV27 and TRBJ2-5; 7 positions match TRBD1. Germline V CDR1 and CDR2: MNHEY, SMNVEV (reference sequence). J was trimmed by 2 bases and V by 5 bases; bases with no gene match: 8. CDR3 size: 15 residues. CDR3 amino acids: CASSKRGQGQETQYF. The CDR3 nucleotides are TGTGCCAGCAGTAAGAGGGGGCAGGGACAAGAGACCCAGTACTTC.

The chain couples TRBV12-3 or TRBV12-4 to TRBJ1-3; D remains unclear. V was shortened by 7 bases and J by 3 bases, with 7 bases between the two germline ends. There are 12 residues in the CDR3. The CDR3 DNA follows: TGTGCCAGCACCCTCCGTGGAAACACCATATATTTT. Residues: CASTLRGNTIYF.

This sequence joins TRBV30 and TRBJ2-3; D ambiguous. Germline V gives CDR1 GTSNPN, CDR2 SVGIG (reference sequence). Trimming took 2 bases from V and 2 from J, leaving 11 bases between them. The CDR3 runs to 14 residues. The CDR3 sequence: CAWSWAQNTDTQYF. CDR3 sequence (DNA): TGTGCCTGGAGTTGGGCGCAGAACACAGATACGCAGTATTTT.

The table lists this clone with a count of one. The chain has TRBV6-5 and TRBJ2-7, with TRBD2 identical over 10 bases. The CDR3 spans 14 residues. Germline V CDR1 and CDR2: MNHEY, SVGAGI. The V and J ends lost 7 bases and 2 bases, in that order; junction bases with no gene match: 5. The CDR3 here is CASTRLAGAYEQYF. CDR3 sequence (DNA): TGTGCCAGCACCAGGCTAGCGGGAGCCTACGAGCAGTACTTC.

The chain links TRBV29-1 to TRBJ2-5; possible D gene TRBD1, 7 bases. This CDR3 is 14 amino acids long. Germline loops: CDR1 SQVTM, CDR2 ANQGSEA. V was clipped by 7 bases and J by 5 bases, with 20 bases between them. The CDR3 DNA is TGCAGCGCCGACAGGGCTTTCGGAGGGGAGACCCAGTACTTC. This encodes CSADRAFGGETQYF. The full variable domain, its missing parts supplied by reference TRBV29-1 and TRBJ2-5, is SAVISQKPSRDICQRGTSLTIQCQVDSQVTMMFWYRQQPGQSLTLIATANQGSEATYESGFVIDKFPISRPNLTFSTLTVSNMSPEDSSIYLCSADRAFGGETQYFGPGTRLLVL.

The chain recombines TRBV4-2 with TRBJ2-5; 7 bases map to TRBD2. Trimming cost V 2 bases and J 1 base; bases outside gene matches: 4. The CDR3 length is 15 residues. Germline CDR1 is LGHNA and CDR2 is YNFKEQ. Written as DNA, the CDR3 is TGTGCCAGCAGCCAAACTGGGACTACCCAAGAGACCCAGTACTTC. Translated: CASSQTGTTQETQYF.

The rearrangement links TRBV7-8 to TRBJ1-1; D not resolved. Per the germline V gene, CDR1 is SGHVS and CDR2 is FQNEAQ. The ends were cut back, 0 bases at V and 1 base at J, with 6 bases in the middle. This CDR3 spans 14 amino acids. CDR3 sequence reads: CASSLARSNTEAFF. The CDR3 region has the DNA TGTGCCAGCAGCTTAGCGCGGTCGAACACTGAAGCTTTCTTT.

V usage is TRBV5-6 and J usage is TRBJ2-3; 8 positions match TRBD1. J gave up 3 bases and V 4 bases, and 4 bases lay outside the gene matches. Germline CDR1 SGHDT, CDR2 YYEEEE. The CDR3 sequence is 14 residues long. In nucleotides, the CDR3 is TGTGCCAGCAGCCCGGACAGGGAGACAGATACGCAGTATTTT. Its translation: CASSPDRETDTQYF. Full variable domain (outside the CDR3, taken from reference TRBV5-6 and TRBJ2-3): DAGVTQSPTHLIKTRGQQVTLRCSPKSGHDTVSWYQQALGQGPQFIFQYYEEEERQRGNFPDRFSGHQFPNYSSELNVNALLLGDSALYLCASSPDRETDTQYFGPGTRLTVL.

The CDR3 DNA reads TGCGCCAGCAGCTTCCGGACAGGGGTCAACAATGAGCAGTTCTTC. Translated, it gives CASSFRTGVNNEQFF. The V call is TRBV5-1, the J call TRBJ2-1; TRBD1 matches at 9 bases. The germline V gene has CDR1 SGHRS and CDR2 YFSETQ. The CDR3 loop spans 15 amino acids. Trimming removed 2 bases from V and 5 bases from J; junction bases left unmatched: 5. The whole variable domain, remainder taken from reference TRBV5-1 and TRBJ2-1, is KAGVTQTPRYLIKTRGQQVTLSCSPISGHRSVSWYQQTPGQGLQFLFEYFSETQRNKGNFPGRFSGRQFSNSRSEMNVSTLELGDSALYLCASSFRTGVNNEQFFGPGTRLTVL.

This chain connects TRBV29-1 to TRBJ1-1; 9 positions agree with TRBD1. Germline CDR1 SQVTM, CDR2 ANQGSEA. CDR3 length: 13 amino acids. Trimming removed 7 bases from V and 1 base from J; junction bases left unmatched: 4. CDR3 DNA sequence: TGCAGCGCGCCGGGACAGGGGAACACTGAAGCTTTCTTT. Protein product: CSAPGQGNTEAFF.

The chain has TRBV6-1 and TRBJ1-6; no definite D call. Germline assignment: CDR1 MNHNS and CDR2 SASEGT. Trimming took 1 base from V and 5 from J, leaving 6 bases between them. The CDR3 totals 14 residues. Here the CDR3 reads CASSEVTNNSPLHF. DNA of the CDR3: TGTGCCAGCAGTGAAGTTACAAATAATTCACCCCTCCACTTT.

This chain links TRBV6-6 with TRBJ1-2; 10 bases align to TRBD1. The V gene end was trimmed by 5 bases and the J gene end by 4 bases; junction bases not matched to a gene: 22. The V gene's germline CDR1 is MNHNY and CDR2 SVGAGI (reference sequence). The CDR3 consists of 20 residues. The DNA of the CDR3 is TGTGCCAGCAGTCCCCGACAGGGGGCGATCTCTCAATTCGGGATCTATGGCTACACCTTC. Translating gives CASSPRQGAISQFGIYGYTF.

This clone appeared a few times. The V gene is TRBV5-5, the J gene TRBJ2-7, with a possible D match to TRBD2 (6 bases). Germline V gene lookup returns CDR1 SGHKS and CDR2 YYEKEE (reference sequence). The CDR3 extends over 14 amino acids. The V and J ends lost 4 bases and 4 bases respectively, with 15 bases between them. The CDR3 region is CASSQLAGVYEQYF. The CDR3 DNA reads TGTGCCAGCAGCCAACTAGCCGGTGTTTACGAGCAGTACTTC.

V gene TRBV10-1 combines with J gene TRBJ2-1; 12 bases map to TRBD2. CDR1 and CDR2 from the germline V gene are WNHNN and SYGVQD (reference sequence). Losses at the gene ends were 4 bases for V and 6 bases for J; bases not matched to a gene: 4. The CDR3 length is 15 residues. CDR3: CASSVSSGRANEQFF. The DNA for the CDR3 is TGCGCCAGCAGTGTTTCTAGCGGGAGGGCCAATGAGCAGTTCTTC.

V is TRBV6-1 and J is TRBJ2-5; D uncertain. This CDR3 is 14 amino acids long. V lost 3 bases and J 2 bases, leaving 10 bases between the germline ends. Germline V lookup: CDR1 MNHNS, CDR2 SASEGT. The CDR3 bases are TGTGCCAGCAGTGAGTACACTACTCAAGAGACCCAGTACTTC. It encodes CASSEYTTQETQYF.

V gene TRBV6-2 or TRBV6-3 combines with J gene TRBJ2-7; TRBD2 matches 12 bases. CDR1 is MNHEY and CDR2 is SVGEGT in the germline V gene. This CDR3 region has 15 residues. The J segment lost 4 bases and the V segment lost 5 bases, leaving 6 bases of the junction unmatched. The CDR3 coding sequence is TGTGCCAGCAGTGATACTAGCGGGAGGCGGTACGAGCAGTACTTC. Its protein product is CASSDTSGRRYEQYF.

This clone has just a few counts. The rearrangement uses TRBV5-6 and TRBJ2-7; D might be TRBD2 (6 bases). This CDR3 has 13 residues. Germline CDR1 reads SGHDT; CDR2 reads YYEEEE. The V end lost 1 base, the J end lost 3 bases, and 8 bases lay between the germline ends. CDR3 residues: CASSLLAIYEQYF. The DNA for the CDR3 is TGTGCCAGCAGCTTGCTAGCGATCTACGAGCAGTACTTC.

The chain is built from TRBV6-5 and TRBJ1-1, with D tentatively TRBD1 (6 bases). CDR1 and CDR2 from the germline V gene are MNHEY and SVGAGI. This CDR3 comprises 13 residues. With 7 bases removed from V and 1 base from J, the gap between germline ends came to 10 bases. Here the CDR3 reads CASTKGGNTEAFF. CDR3 coding DNA: TGTGCCAGCACGAAAGGGGGGAACACTGAAGCTTTCTTT.

The V gene is TRBV5-4, the J gene TRBJ2-3; D is uncertain. V was pared by 4 bases and J by 2 bases, with 14 bases between. The CDR3 has 15 residues. In germline, CDR1 is SGHNT, CDR2 YYREEE (reference sequence). As DNA, the CDR3 is TGTGCCAGCAGCCCTGAGCCTCTAACCACAGATACGCAGTATTTT. Translation: CASSPEPLTTDTQYF.

The J gene is TRBJ2-3, the V gene TRBV7-2; TRBD2 aligns across 8 bases. Losses at the gene ends were 4 bases for V and 0 bases for J; bases not matched to a gene: 9. The CDR3 runs to 17 residues. From germline, CDR1 is SGHTA and CDR2 FQGNSA. CDR3 in DNA: TGTGCCAGCAGCTCCCGTCTACTAGCGGCTAGCACAGATACGCAGTATTTT. Protein sequence: CASSSRLLAASTDTQYF.

This chain connects TRBV6-5 to TRBJ2-2; 11 bases map to TRBD1. Germline assignment: CDR1 MNHEY and CDR2 SVGAGI. After removal of 0 bases from V and 4 bases from J, the junction contained 1 base not matched to a gene. This CDR3 has 16 residues. CDR3 residues: CASSYSGQGGTGELFF. CDR3 nucleotides: TGTGCCAGCAGTTACTCGGGACAGGGGGGCACCGGGGAGCTGTTTTTT.